Below, one T cell receptor (beta chain) is given with its context. This clonotype came up many times. The antigen this receptor binds is unknown. No per-base quality is available; no much larger clone lies one base away. The time point label, read with the paper, signifies: newly diagnosed GD, antithyroid drugs for less than 3 months. For both TCR sequencing and RNA sequencing, RNA was extracted from PBMCs using TRIzol. The diagnosis of Graves' disease was made according to American Thyroid Association guidelines. Patients were recruited from an endocrinology department in Xi'an, China. Each patient gave 7.5 to 10 milliliters of peripheral blood, collected in an EDTA anticoagulant tube. Ficoll Paque Plus density gradient separation was used to isolate PBMCs, and no additional T cell sorting was done. An Agilent 2100 Bioanalyzer and agarose gel were used to check RNA quality, and a NanoDrop 2000 was used to measure RNA concentration.

These data are taken from a study of regulatory T cells in long-lasting Graves disease (dated by TCRdb to the early 2020s). General notes on the study: Patients with newly diagnosed Graves' disease had been on antithyroid drugs for under 3 months. This study used TCR sequencing and RNA sequencing of peripheral blood to compare persistent Graves' disease patients against newly diagnosed Graves' disease patients. The study was registered as a clinical trial and conducted in China. A total of roughly 35 samples underwent TCR sequencing: some 13 from persistent and around 20 from newly diagnosed Graves' disease patients. Summary of the overall study and its limitations: Because the primary lesion, thyroid tissue, could not be accessed, the study looked at peripheral blood alone. Persistent patients shared more public clonotypes among themselves (fewer than 3,000) than newly diagnosed patients did (roughly 920). Sequencing and analysis were limited to the TCR beta chain. Persistent Graves' disease patients showed lower TCR Shannon entropy and fewer highly expanded clones than newly diagnosed patients, suggesting clonal expansion. The small sample size was acknowledged by the authors as a limitation that may reduce accuracy. Persistent disease showed preferential use of TRBV28, TRBJ1-2 and TRBJ2-5, whereas newly diagnosed disease favored TRBV20-1 and TRBJ2-1.

Trimming takes 4 bases from V and 10 bases from J, and the germline ends sit 8 bases apart. Reading the germline V gene gives CDR1 SQVTM and CDR2 ANQGSEA. The CDR3 contains 10 residues, cysteine and phenylalanine counted. Only the CDR3 region is kept as DNA, spanning 30 bases read in frame from base 1. Library construction relied on multiplex PCR. Data came from an Illumina HiSeq 4000. To build TCR beta libraries, CDR3 regions were amplified by Arm-PCR using iRepertoire HTBI primers. Before sequencing, the PCR products underwent gel purification. Under the source paper's analysis protocol: Across samples, about 64 TRBV and roughly 15 TRBJ segments were identified and used for gene usage analysis of CDR3 amino acid clonotypes. COPE and FqMerger were used to merge filtered high-quality paired reads into contigs. BLAST was used to align contigs to the IMGT TRBV, TRBD and TRBJ reference genes, and CDR3 was defined following IMGT. Highly expanded clones were defined as clonotypes with a frequency above 0.1%. Shannon entropy served as the measure of repertoire diversity, while the Gini coefficient captured V-J evenness. A clonotype was considered public if more than one individual shared it. The raw public reads went through TCRdb reprocessing: fastp at Q25, MiXCR clone calling, in-frame beta chains kept. Every entry covers one CDR3 protein and lists the most common genes and DNA from its rows. The V and J calls reflect TCRdb's pipeline rather than the authors' work. The sample contains 250,000 to 300,000 distinct CDR3 sequences, 15% to 20% of them found a single time. Around 13% of the sample goes to the ten largest clones.

These data were likewise used in another study, on T cells in Graves' hyperthyroidism and ophthalmopathy. The second study's paper adds: Stable Graves' hyperthyroidism was defined as the absence of progression to ophthalmopathy over 18 months of follow-up. Hyperthyroidism patients were newly diagnosed, had a disease duration of under 2 months, and were aged 18 to 65 years. Any patient with an uncontrolled infection, another autoimmune disease, pregnancy or lactation was excluded. Diagnoses relied on clinical symptoms, serum thyroxine and TRAb, thyroid ultrasound and orbital computed tomography. The TCR CDR3 was subjected to a first round of RT-PCR using the HTBI primer set and the Qiagen OneStep RT-PCR kit. Most expanded thyroid clonotypes (frequency above 0.001) were also detected in blood, suggesting blood repertoires may reflect thyroid immune responses. In cross-validation, a model built on a 13 V-J signature told ophthalmopathy apart from stable hyperthyroidism with less than 90% sensitivity and about 81% specificity, and in testing the same model reached 80%/75%. In validation, progression to ophthalmopathy was predicted by the model with 70.59% sensitivity and 72.22% specificity, a median of about 6 months before onset. A discovery cohort of around 100 patients, 43 with Graves' ophthalmopathy and approximately 57 with stable Graves' hyperthyroidism, was used to find distinguishing TCR V-J signatures. An independent validation cohort of around 19 hyperthyroidism patients and about 16 patients who later progressed to ophthalmopathy tested prospective prediction of ophthalmopathy. For training and testing, the 95 to 100 patients in the discovery cohort were randomly divided in a 7:3 ratio. Thyroid tissue and blood T-cell repertoires from several Graves' hyperthyroidism patients were also compared in the study. After blood sampling, hyperthyroidism patients were treated with methimazole at a starting dose of 30 mg daily, and ophthalmopathy patients were treated with high-dose intravenous methylprednisolone. A second multiplex PCR round built the libraries, followed by size selection and purification. Sequencing of the libraries was done on an Illumina HiSeq2000 using paired-end 100 bp reads. SOAPnuke was used to process the raw data, with reads discarded if the reads contained adapters or uncalled bases, had a mean Phred below 15, or lacked an exact constant-primer or identifier match. COPE v1.2.5 was used to merge the high-quality paired reads, and each unique nucleotide sequence was defined as a clonotype. MiTCR v1.1 was used to align clonotypes to the IMGT TRBV, TRBD and TRBJ reference segments. The analysis included only V-J combinations with a frequency above 0.0001, which together covered roughly 99% of the repertoires. A TCS score was defined as the ratio of F50 (clonal expansion) to E x V (chaos), with BLOSUM62-based TCRdist applied between CDR3 peptides within each V-J. Welch's t-statistics and random forest reduced 514 V-J features to 13, which were used in a naive Bayes classifier (R e1071). No statistical method was used to set the sample size in advance, and investigators knew the group allocation. The paper reports TCR Vbeta CDR3 sequencing of over 120 peripheral blood samples: approximately 43 ophthalmopathy, about 75 hyperthyroidism and around 17 progressor patients.

This TCR was recovered from a woman aged 25 to 39 with Graves disease. Donor details come from another sample of the same person, matched by shared clones. The sequencing here drew on peripheral blood mononuclear cells (PBMCs), taken at new diagnosis, from a patient treated with antithyroid drugs. This chain joins TRBV29-1 to TRBJ1-5; no D gene can be assigned with confidence. The nucleotide sequence reads TGCAGCGTTGGGCCCGATCCCCAGCATTTT. Its protein product is CSVGPDPQHF.